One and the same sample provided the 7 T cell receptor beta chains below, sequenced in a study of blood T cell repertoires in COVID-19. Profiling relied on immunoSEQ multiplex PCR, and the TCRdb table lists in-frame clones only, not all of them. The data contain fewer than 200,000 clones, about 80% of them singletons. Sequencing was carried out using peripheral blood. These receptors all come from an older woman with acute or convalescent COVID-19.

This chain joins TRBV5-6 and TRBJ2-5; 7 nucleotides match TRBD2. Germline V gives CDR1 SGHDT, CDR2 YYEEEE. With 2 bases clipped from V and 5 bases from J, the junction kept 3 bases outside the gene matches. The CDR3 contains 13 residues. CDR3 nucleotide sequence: TGTGCCAGCAGCTTTGCGGGGGAGGAGACCCAGTACTTC. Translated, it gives CASSFAGEETQYF.

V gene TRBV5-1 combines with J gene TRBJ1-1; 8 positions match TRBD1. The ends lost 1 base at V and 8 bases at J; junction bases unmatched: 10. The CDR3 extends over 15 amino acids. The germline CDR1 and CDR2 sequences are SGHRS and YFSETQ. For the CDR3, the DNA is TGCGCCAGCAGCTTGTTGGCGGCCGGGGACAGGGAAGCTTTCTTT. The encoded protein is CASSLLAAGDREAFF.

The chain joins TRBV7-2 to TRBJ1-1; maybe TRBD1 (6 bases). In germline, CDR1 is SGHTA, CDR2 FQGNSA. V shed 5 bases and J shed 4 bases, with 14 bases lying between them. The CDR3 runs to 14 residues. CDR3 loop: CASSLRQEFTEAFF. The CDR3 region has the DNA TGTGCCAGCAGCCTTCGACAGGAGTTCACTGAAGCTTTCTTT.

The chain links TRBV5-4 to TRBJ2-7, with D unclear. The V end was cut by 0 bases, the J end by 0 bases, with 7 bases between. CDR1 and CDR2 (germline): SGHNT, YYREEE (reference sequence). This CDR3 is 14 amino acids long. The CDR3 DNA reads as TGTGCCAGCAGCTTGGACTACCGCTCCTACGAGCAGTACTTC. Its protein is CASSLDYRSYEQYF.

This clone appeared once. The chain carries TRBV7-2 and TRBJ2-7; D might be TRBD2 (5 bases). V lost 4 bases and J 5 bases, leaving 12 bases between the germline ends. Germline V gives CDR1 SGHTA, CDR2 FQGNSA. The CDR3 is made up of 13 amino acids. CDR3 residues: CASSYIHGNEQYF. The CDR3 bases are TGTGCCAGCAGCTACATACACGGGAACGAGCAGTACTTC.

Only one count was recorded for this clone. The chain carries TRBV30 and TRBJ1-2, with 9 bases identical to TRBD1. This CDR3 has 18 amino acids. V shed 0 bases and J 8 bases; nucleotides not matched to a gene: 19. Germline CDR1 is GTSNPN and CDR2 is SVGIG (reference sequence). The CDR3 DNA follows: TGTGCCTGGAGTGTCGCCGGTGGGGGACAGGGAGAATCCGACGGCTACACCTTC. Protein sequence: CAWSVAGGGQGESDGYTF.

The DNA of the CDR3 is TGTGCCTTCTCGACCGTGTCCTTCGGGAGCGCTGAAGCTTTCTTT. Translating gives CAFSTVSFGSAEAFF. The V gene is TRBV30, the J gene TRBJ1-1; D gene uncertain. The V gene lost 7 bases and the J gene lost 6 bases, with 24 bases spanning the gap. The CDR3 sequence is 15 residues long. Germline CDR1 GTSNPN, CDR2 SVGIG (reference sequence).